Following are 25 T cell receptor beta chains from one sample sequenced in a study of PD-1 blockade in classical Hodgkin lymphoma. Libraries were prepared by immunoSEQ multiplex PCR; TCRdb keeps only in-frame clonotypes and omits some of them. Altogether 100,000 to 120,000 clones are present, nearly 90% being singletons, with the ten largest covering nearly 20%. In every patient, relapse followed autologous stem cell transplantation, while exposure to brentuximab vedotin differed. This specimen was peripheral blood mononuclear cells (PBMCs), taken before the second cycle of nivolumab. The receptors shown here come from a human donor with classical Hodgkin lymphoma.

This chain connects TRBV6-5 to TRBJ2-1; 9 nucleotides align to TRBD1. CDR1 is MNHEY and CDR2 is SVGAGI in the germline V gene. The V gene end was trimmed by 2 bases and the J gene end by 8 bases; junction bases not matched to a gene: 7. The CDR3 is 15 amino acids. CDR3: CASSYTGQGRDEQFF. The CDR3 DNA reads as TGTGCCAGCAGTTACACCGGACAGGGGCGGGATGAGCAGTTCTTC.

The rearrangement links TRBV29-1 to TRBJ2-1; D is perhaps TRBD2 (6 bases). CDR1 is SQVTM and CDR2 is ANQGSEA in the germline V gene. V was shortened by 6 bases and J by 1 base, with 13 bases between the two germline ends. The CDR3 runs to 14 residues. CDR3 sequence (DNA): TGCAGCGTGCTGGACTACCCGTCCTACAATGAGCAGTTCTTC. Translation: CSVLDYPSYNEQFF.

This rearrangement joins TRBV29-1 to TRBJ1-2, with no clear D. CDR1 and CDR2 from the germline V gene are SQVTM and ANQGSEA. The CDR3 sequence is 15 residues long. Trimming shortened V by 7 bases and J by 0 bases, and 18 bases separated the two germline ends. The CDR3 sequence is CSATLVLAANYGYTF. The CDR3 DNA reads TGCAGCGCCACTCTCGTCTTGGCGGCTAACTATGGCTACACCTTC.

J is TRBJ2-5 and V is TRBV28; D is possibly TRBD1 (7 bases). Trimming stripped 6 bases from V and 5 bases from J, with 22 bases between. This CDR3 spans 16 amino acids. Germline V gives CDR1 MDHEN, CDR2 SYDVKM. The CDR3, as DNA: TGTGCCAGCAGGTTGGAGGGGGCTGGTGTAGAGGAGACCCAGTACTTC. It translates to CASRLEGAGVEETQYF.

V gene TRBV30 combines with J gene TRBJ1-4; 8 bases match TRBD1. The J segment lost 8 bases and the V segment lost 5 bases, leaving 19 bases of the junction unmatched. Germline V gene sequence: CDR1 GTSNPN, CDR2 SVGIG (reference sequence). The CDR3 sequence is 17 residues long. CDR3 DNA sequence: TGTGCCTGGTCTCCGGGACAGGTTCCGGTAGTCCCCGAAAAACTGTTTTTT. Translated, it gives CAWSPGQVPVVPEKLFF.

This chain links TRBV7-2 with TRBJ2-7, with TRBD2 identical over 7 bases. The CDR3 is 15 residues long. V was pared by 3 bases and J by 3 bases, with 8 bases of the junction left unmatched. Germline V gene data show CDR1 as SGHTA and CDR2 as FQGNSA. The CDR3 DNA follows: TGTGCCAGCAGCTTTATCAGCCTAGCGGACTACGAGCAGTACTTC. Protein product: CASSFISLADYEQYF.

The chain links TRBV5-5 to TRBJ2-7; 10 bases agree with TRBD2. The CDR3 spans 19 residues. Germline V lookup: CDR1 SGHKS, CDR2 YYEKEE (reference sequence). V shed 0 bases, J shed 5 bases, and the junction held 17 bases outside the gene matches. CDR3 in DNA: TGTGCCAGCAGCTTGGCCCCCCCAGCGGGAGGGCAAAAAAGCCACGAGCAGTACTTC. The encoded protein is CASSLAPPAGGQKSHEQYF.

The chain uses TRBV28 and TRBJ2-1; the D is unclear. Trimming took 6 bases from V and 6 from J, leaving 21 bases between them. CDR3 length: 16 residues. Germline CDR1 is MDHEN and CDR2 is SYDVKM. In DNA form, the CDR3 reads TGTGCCAGCAGCTCCCCTACAACCCCGCACTTCAATGAGCAGTTCTTC. Amino acid sequence: CASSSPTTPHFNEQFF. Complete variable domain (other parts from reference TRBV28 and TRBJ2-1): DVKVTQSSRYLVKRTGEKVFLECVQDMDHENMFWYRQDPGLGLRLIYFSYDVKMKEKGDIPEGYSVSREKKERFSLILESASTNQTSMYLCASSSPTTPHFNEQFFGPGTRLTVL.

This chain joins TRBV27 and TRBJ1-2; weak D call: TRBD1 (5 bases). V lost 4 bases and J lost 8, with 11 bases in between. Looked up from germline, CDR1 is MNHEY and CDR2 is SMNVEV (reference sequence). The CDR3 sequence is 12 residues long. CDR3 sequence (DNA): TGTGCCAGCAGTTGGAGGGGAGGCGGCTACACCTTC. It codes for CASSWRGGGYTF.

The table lists this clone with a count of one. This chain links TRBV7-6 with TRBJ2-3; possibly TRBD1 for D (5 bases). The CDR3 is made up of 15 amino acids. CDR1 is SGHVS and CDR2 is FNYEAQ in the germline V gene. V was trimmed by 4 bases and J by 7 bases, leaving 18 bases between them. The CDR3 spells CASSYGASSSNTQYF. In DNA form, the CDR3 reads TGTGCCAGCAGCTATGGGGCCTCCTCCTCCAATACGCAGTATTTT.

This clone occurred a few times. The chain combines TRBV10-1 with TRBJ2-2; D is unclear. The V end lost 7 bases, the J end lost 1 base, and 7 bases lay between the germline ends. Germline V CDR1 and CDR2: WNHNN, SYGVQD (reference sequence). The length of the CDR3 is 13 residues. The CDR3 loop is CASTDGNTGELFF. The CDR3, as DNA: TGCGCCAGCACGGACGGGAACACCGGGGAGCTGTTTTTT.

V and J are TRBV27 and TRBJ2-7, with 7 bases lining up with TRBD1. The germline V gene encodes CDR1 MNHEY and CDR2 SMNVEV (reference sequence). Trimming cost V 6 bases and J 2 bases; bases outside gene matches: 4. This CDR3 spans 13 amino acids. The CDR3 bases are TGTGCCAGCAGCTTAGACAGGGCCTACGAGCAGTACTTC. It yields the protein CASSLDRAYEQYF.

The rearrangement uses TRBV10-2 and TRBJ2-7; D gene unclear. Trimming took off 6 bases at V and 1 base at J, with 10 bases between the two ends. Germline V gives CDR1 WSHSY, CDR2 SAAADI. The CDR3 contains 13 residues. Here the CDR3 reads CASRTYKSYEQYF. CDR3 in DNA: TGCGCCAGCAGAACCTACAAGTCCTACGAGCAGTACTTC.

This clone was detected only once. The CDR3 nucleotides are TGTGCCAGCAGTATTACTACGAACACCGGGGAGCTGTTTTTT. The encoded protein is CASSITTNTGELFF. The genes are TRBV6-5 and TRBJ2-2, with unresolved D. The CDR3 runs 14 residues. CDR1 MNHEY and CDR2 SVGAGI come from the germline V gene. Deletions cut 5 bases from V and 0 bases from J, with 7 bases between.

This rearrangement joins TRBV7-6 to TRBJ1-1, with D unresolved. The CDR3 has 16 amino acids. Trimming shortened V by 3 bases and J by 2 bases, and 16 bases separated the two germline ends. Looked up from germline, CDR1 is SGHVS and CDR2 is FNYEAQ. Written as DNA, the CDR3 is TGTGCCAGCAGCTTCTCGGAGTGGAACCCTAACACTGAAGCTTTCTTT. Amino acids: CASSFSEWNPNTEAFF. The full variable domain, in which reference TRBV7-6 and TRBJ1-1 provide the parts outside the CDR3, is GAGVSQSPRYKVTKRGQDVALRCDPISGHVSLYWYRQALGQGPEFLTYFNYEAQQDKSGLPNDRFSAERPEGSISTLTIQRTEQRDSAMYRCASSFSEWNPNTEAFFGQGTRLTVV.

The rearrangement links TRBV6-6 to TRBJ2-2; D call uncertain. The V gene lost 5 bases and the J gene lost 7 bases, with 5 bases spanning the gap. The CDR3 spans 11 residues. Germline CDR1 and CDR2: MNHNY and SVGAGI (reference sequence). The CDR3 reads CASSLLGELFF. CDR3 nucleotide sequence: TGTGCCAGCAGTCTCCTCGGGGAGCTGTTTTTT.

The chain links TRBV19 to TRBJ1-5; D might be TRBD1 (6 bases). Germline CDR1 and CDR2: LNHDA and SQIVND (reference sequence). The CDR3 totals 15 residues. With 3 bases removed from V and 4 bases from J, the gap between germline ends came to 13 bases. CDR3 sequence: CASSISGDLNQPQHF. As DNA, the CDR3 is TGTGCCAGTAGTATCTCAGGGGACCTTAATCAGCCCCAGCATTTT.

This clone occurred once. V and J are TRBV2 and TRBJ1-5; D call uncertain. Germline assignment: CDR1 SNHLY and CDR2 FYNNEI. Trimming removed 3 bases at V and 0 bases at J, with 15 bases between. The CDR3 extends over 17 amino acids. The CDR3 sequence is CASSDEAFAYSNQPQHF. Written as DNA, the CDR3 is TGTGCCAGCAGTGATGAGGCCTTCGCCTATAGCAATCAGCCCCAGCATTTT.

The chain uses TRBV11-2 and TRBJ2-7, with D tentatively TRBD1 (6 bases). V lost 4 bases to trimming and J lost 0 bases, with 7 bases between them. The CDR3 length is 13 residues. The germline V gene encodes CDR1 SGHAT and CDR2 FQNNGV. In nucleotides, the CDR3 is TGTGCCAGCAGCTGGACAGACTCCTACGAGCAGTACTTC. Its translation is CASSWTDSYEQYF.

The chain is built from TRBV2 and TRBJ1-2, with D unresolved. The CDR3 contains 12 residues. V shed 8 bases and J shed 5 bases, with 12 bases lying between them. Germline CDR1 and CDR2: SNHLY and FYNNEI. In nucleotides, the CDR3 is TGTGCCAGCCTGACCGTCCTATATGGCTACACCTTC. Protein sequence: CASLTVLYGYTF.

The chain carries TRBV6-5 and TRBJ1-5; TRBD1 matches at 11 bases. V dropped 4 bases and J dropped 8; count of bases not matched to a gene: 7. The CDR3 length is 15 residues. Germline CDR1 and CDR2: MNHEY and SVGAGI. The CDR3 region has the DNA TGTGCCAGCAGTTGGGGGACAGGGGGTACTGAGCCCCAGCATTTT. Translating it yields CASSWGTGGTEPQHF.

The V gene is TRBV5-6, the J gene TRBJ2-2; TRBD1 might be the D (6 bases). The V end lost 4 bases, the J end lost 4 bases, and 17 bases lay between the germline ends. CDR1 is SGHDT, CDR2 YYEEEE, per germline. The CDR3 has 16 residues. The CDR3 coding sequence is TGTGCCAGCAGCGACCCCTCCGGGACATTCACCGGGGAGCTGTTTTTT. Amino acids: CASSDPSGTFTGELFF.

The chain carries TRBV5-4 and TRBJ2-1; perhaps TRBD2 as D (7 bases). The CDR3 is made up of 16 amino acids. Germline V CDR1 and CDR2: SGHNT, YYREEE (reference sequence). The V end lost 2 bases, the J end lost 0 bases, and 12 bases lay between the germline ends. The CDR3 DNA reads as TGTGCCAGCAGCTTTGGAGGGGGGGTCTCCTACAATGAGCAGTTCTTC. This translates into CASSFGGGVSYNEQFF.

The rearrangement links TRBV5-6 to TRBJ2-1; D may be TRBD2 (6 bases). Trimming removed 3 bases from V and 5 bases from J, with 15 bases in between. The CDR3 runs to 15 residues. Germline loops: CDR1 SGHDT, CDR2 YYEEEE. The CDR3 is CASSSGLGFDNEQFF. The CDR3 DNA reads TGTGCCAGCAGCTCGGGACTGGGGTTCGACAATGAGCAGTTCTTC.

The CDR3 DNA reads as TGCAGCGCGGGAGGGGGGATGACCCAAGAGACCCAGTACTTC. This codes for CSAGGGMTQETQYF. This chain joins TRBV29-1 and TRBJ2-5; 8 bases align to TRBD2. The J segment lost 1 base and the V segment lost 7 bases, leaving 8 bases of the junction unmatched. CDR3 length: 14 residues. Germline-derived CDR1 and CDR2 are SQVTM and ANQGSEA. The full variable domain, its missing parts supplied by reference TRBV29-1 and TRBJ2-5, is SAVISQKPSRDICQRGTSLTIQCQVDSQVTMMFWYRQQPGQSLTLIATANQGSEATYESGFVIDKFPISRPNLTFSTLTVSNMSPEDSSIYLCSAGGGMTQETQYFGPGTRLLVL.